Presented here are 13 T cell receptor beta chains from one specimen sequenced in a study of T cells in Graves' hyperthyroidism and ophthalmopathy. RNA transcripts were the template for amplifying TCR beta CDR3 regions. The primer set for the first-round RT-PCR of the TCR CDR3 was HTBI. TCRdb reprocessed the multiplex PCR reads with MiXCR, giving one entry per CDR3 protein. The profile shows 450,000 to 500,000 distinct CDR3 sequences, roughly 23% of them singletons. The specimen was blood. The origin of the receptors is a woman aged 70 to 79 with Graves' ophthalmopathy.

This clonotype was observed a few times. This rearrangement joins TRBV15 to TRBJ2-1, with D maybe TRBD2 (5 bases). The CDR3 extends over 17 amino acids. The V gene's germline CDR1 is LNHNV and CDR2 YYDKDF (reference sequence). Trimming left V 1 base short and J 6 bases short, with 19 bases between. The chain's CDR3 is CATSRAGSGRTLNEQFF. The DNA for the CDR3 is TGTGCCACCAGCAGAGCCGGAAGCGGCCGAACCCTCAATGAGCAGTTCTTC.

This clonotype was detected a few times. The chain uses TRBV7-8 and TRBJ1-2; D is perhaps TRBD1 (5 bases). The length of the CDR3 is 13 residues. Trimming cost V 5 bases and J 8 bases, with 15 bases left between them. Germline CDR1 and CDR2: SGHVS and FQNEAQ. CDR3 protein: CASSSLKGYGYTF. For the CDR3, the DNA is TGTGCCAGCAGCAGCTTAAAGGGGTACGGCTACACCTTC.

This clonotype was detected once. DNA for the CDR3: TGTGCCAGCAGCCCAGCGGACAGGGTGGAAACTGAAGCTTTCTTT. This codes for CASSPADRVETEAFF. The V gene is TRBV11-1, the J gene TRBJ1-1; 8 nucleotides line up with TRBD1. J was trimmed by 5 bases and V by 5 bases; bases with no gene match: 10. Looked up from germline, CDR1 is SGHAT and CDR2 is FQDESV (reference sequence). This CDR3 has 15 amino acids. Drawing the rest from reference TRBV11-1 and TRBJ1-1, the complete variable domain is EAEVAQSPRYKITEKSQAVAFWCDPISGHATLYWYRQILGQGPELLVQFQDESVVDDSQLPKDRFSAERLKGVDSTLKIQPAELGDSAMYLCASSPADRVETEAFFGQGTRLTVV.

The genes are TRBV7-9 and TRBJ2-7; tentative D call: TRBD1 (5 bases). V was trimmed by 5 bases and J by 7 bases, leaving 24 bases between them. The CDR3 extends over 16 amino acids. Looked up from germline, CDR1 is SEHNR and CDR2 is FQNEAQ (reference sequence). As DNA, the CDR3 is TGTGCCAGCAGCATCCGAGGATTGGGGCCGACCGGAGAGCAGTACTTC. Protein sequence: CASSIRGLGPTGEQYF. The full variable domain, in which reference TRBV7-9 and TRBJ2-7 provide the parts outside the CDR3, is DTGVSQNPRHKITKRGQNVTFRCDPISEHNRLYWYRQTLGQGPEFLTYFQNEAQLEKSRLLSDRFSAERPKGSFSTLEIQRTEQGDSAMYLCASSIRGLGPTGEQYFGPGTRLTVT.

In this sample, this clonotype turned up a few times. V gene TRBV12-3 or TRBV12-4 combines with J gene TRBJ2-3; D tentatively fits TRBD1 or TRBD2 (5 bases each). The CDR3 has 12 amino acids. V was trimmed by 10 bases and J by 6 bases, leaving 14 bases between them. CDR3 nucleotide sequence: TGTGCCACGGGGCTATGGGGGGATACGCAGTATTTT. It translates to CATGLWGDTQYF.

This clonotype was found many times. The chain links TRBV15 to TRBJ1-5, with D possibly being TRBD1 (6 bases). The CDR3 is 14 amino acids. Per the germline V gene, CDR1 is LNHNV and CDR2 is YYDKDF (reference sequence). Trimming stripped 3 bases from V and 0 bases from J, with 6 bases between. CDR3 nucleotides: TGTGCCACCAGCAGGGACAGTAGCAATCAGCCCCAGCATTTT. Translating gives CATSRDSSNQPQHF.

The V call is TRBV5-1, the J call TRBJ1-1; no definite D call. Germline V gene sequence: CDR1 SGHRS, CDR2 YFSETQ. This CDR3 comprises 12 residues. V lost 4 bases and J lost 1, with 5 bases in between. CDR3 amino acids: CASSGTNTEAFF. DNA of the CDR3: TGCGCCAGCAGCGGTACGAACACTGAAGCTTTCTTT.

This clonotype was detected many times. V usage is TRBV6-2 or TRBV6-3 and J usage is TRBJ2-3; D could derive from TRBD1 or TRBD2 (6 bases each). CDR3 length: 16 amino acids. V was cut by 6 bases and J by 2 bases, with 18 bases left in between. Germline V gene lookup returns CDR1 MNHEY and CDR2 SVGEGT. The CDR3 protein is CASRSTRGEHTDTQYF. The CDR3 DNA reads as TGTGCCAGCAGGTCGACTAGGGGGGAACACACAGATACGCAGTATTTT.

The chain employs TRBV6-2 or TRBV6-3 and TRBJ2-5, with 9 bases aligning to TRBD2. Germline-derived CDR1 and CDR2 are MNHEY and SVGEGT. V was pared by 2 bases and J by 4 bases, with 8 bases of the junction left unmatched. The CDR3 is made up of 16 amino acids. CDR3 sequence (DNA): TGTGCCAGCAGTTACCCCGGAATAGCGGGAGTAGAGACCCAGTACTTC. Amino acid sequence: CASSYPGIAGVETQYF.

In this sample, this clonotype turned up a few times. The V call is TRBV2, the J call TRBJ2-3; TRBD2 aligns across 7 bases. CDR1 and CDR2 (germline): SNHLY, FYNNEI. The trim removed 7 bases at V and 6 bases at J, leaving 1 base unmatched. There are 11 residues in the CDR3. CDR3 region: CASKGGDTQYF. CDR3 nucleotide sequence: TGTGCCAGCAAGGGAGGGGATACGCAGTATTTT. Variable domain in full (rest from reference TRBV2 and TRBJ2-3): EPEVTQTPSHQVTQMGQEVILRCVPISNHLYFYWYRQILGQKVEFLVSFYNNEISEKSEIFDDQFSVERPDGSNFTLKIRSTKLEDSAMYFCASKGGDTQYFGPGTRLTVL.

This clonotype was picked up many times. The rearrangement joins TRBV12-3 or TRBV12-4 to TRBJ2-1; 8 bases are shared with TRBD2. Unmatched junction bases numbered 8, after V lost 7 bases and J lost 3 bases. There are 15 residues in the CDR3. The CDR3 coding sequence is TGTGCCAGCACACGAGAGCGGGGGAACTACAATGAGCAGTTCTTC. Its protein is CASTRERGNYNEQFF.

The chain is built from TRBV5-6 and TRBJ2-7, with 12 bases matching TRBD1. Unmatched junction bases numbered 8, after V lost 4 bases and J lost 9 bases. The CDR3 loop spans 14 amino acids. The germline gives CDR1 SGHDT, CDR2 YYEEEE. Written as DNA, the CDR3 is TGTGCCAGCAGCCTCGGGGACAGGGGGCTCGCGCAGTACTTC. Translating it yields CASSLGDRGLAQYF.

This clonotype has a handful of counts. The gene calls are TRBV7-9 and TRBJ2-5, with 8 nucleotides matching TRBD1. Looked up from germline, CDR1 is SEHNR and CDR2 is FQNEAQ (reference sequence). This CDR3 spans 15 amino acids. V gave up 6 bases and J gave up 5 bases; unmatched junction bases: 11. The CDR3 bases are TGTGCCAGCAGTTCAGGACAGGGCTTTTCGGAGACCCAGTACTTC. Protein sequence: CASSSGQGFSETQYF.